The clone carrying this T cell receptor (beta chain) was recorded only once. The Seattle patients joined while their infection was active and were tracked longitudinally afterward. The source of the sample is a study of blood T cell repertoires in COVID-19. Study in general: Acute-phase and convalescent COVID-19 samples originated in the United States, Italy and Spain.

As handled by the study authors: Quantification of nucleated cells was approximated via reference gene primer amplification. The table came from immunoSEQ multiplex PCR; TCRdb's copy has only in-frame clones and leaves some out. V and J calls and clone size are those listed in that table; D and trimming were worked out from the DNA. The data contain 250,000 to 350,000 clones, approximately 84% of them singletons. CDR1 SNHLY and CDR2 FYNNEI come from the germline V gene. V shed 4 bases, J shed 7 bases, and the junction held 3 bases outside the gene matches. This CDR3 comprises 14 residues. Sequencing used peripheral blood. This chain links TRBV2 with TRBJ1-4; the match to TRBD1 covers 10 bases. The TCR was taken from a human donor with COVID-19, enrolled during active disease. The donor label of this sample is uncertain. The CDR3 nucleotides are TGTGCCAGCAGTGTGGACAGGGGGAGTGAAAAACTGTTTTTT. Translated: CASSVDRGSEKLFF.